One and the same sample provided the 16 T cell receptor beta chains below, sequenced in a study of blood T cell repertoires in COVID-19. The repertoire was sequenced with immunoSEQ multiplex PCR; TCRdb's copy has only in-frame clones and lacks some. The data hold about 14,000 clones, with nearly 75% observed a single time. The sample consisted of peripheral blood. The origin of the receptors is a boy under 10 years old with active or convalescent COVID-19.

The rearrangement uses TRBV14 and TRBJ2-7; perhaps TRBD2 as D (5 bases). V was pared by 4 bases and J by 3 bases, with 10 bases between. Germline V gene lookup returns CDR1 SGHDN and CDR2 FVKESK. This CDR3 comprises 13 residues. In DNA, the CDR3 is TGTGCCAGCAGCCCCGCCGAGGGCTACGAGCAGTACTTC. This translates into CASSPAEGYEQYF.

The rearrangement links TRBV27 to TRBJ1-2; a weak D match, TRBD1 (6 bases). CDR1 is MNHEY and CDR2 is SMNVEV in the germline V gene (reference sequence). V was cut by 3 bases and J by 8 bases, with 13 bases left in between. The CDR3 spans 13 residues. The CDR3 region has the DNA TGTGCCAGCAGTTTGGGGCAGGGGCTCGGCTACACCTTC. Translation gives CASSLGQGLGYTF.

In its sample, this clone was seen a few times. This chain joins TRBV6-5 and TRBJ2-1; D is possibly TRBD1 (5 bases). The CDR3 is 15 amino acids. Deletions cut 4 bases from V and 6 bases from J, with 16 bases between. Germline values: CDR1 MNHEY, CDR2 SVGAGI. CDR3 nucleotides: TGTGCCAGCAGTTCGGGCCTAGGGGATGGCAATGAGCAGTTCTTC. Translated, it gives CASSSGLGDGNEQFF.

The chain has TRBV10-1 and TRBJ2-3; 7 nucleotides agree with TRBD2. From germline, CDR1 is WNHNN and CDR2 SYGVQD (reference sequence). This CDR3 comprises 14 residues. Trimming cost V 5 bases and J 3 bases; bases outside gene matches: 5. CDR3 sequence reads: CASSPAGRTDTQYF. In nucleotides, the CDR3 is TGCGCCAGCAGTCCAGCGGGGCGGACAGATACGCAGTATTTT.

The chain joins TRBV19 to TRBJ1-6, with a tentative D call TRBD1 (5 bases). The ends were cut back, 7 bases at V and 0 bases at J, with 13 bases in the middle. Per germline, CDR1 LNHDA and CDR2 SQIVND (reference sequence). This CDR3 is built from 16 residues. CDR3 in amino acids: CASKAGGSSYNSPLHF. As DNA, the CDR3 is TGTGCCAGTAAAGCTGGGGGGAGCTCCTATAATTCACCCCTCCACTTT.

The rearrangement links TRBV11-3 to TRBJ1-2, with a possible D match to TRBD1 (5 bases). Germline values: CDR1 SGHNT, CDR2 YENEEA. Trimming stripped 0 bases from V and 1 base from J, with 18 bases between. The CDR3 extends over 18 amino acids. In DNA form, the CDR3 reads TGTGCCAGCAGCTTAGAGCCCTCTCCAGGGCACCTTAACTATGGCTACACCTTC. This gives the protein CASSLEPSPGHLNYGYTF.

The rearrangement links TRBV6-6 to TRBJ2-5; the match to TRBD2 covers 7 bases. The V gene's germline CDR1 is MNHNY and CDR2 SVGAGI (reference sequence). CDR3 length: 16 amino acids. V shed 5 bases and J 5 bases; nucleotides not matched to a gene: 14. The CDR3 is CASSPLRAGVWETQYF. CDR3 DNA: TGTGCCAGCAGTCCACTTCGGGCGGGAGTTTGGGAGACCCAGTACTTC.

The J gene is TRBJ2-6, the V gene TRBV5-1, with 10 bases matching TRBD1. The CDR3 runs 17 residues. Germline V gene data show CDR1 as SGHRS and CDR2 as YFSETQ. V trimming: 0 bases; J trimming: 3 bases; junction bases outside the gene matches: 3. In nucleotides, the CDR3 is TGCGCCAGCAGCTTGGGACAGGGGGCTGATGGGGCCAACGTCCTGACTTTC. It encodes CASSLGQGADGANVLTF.

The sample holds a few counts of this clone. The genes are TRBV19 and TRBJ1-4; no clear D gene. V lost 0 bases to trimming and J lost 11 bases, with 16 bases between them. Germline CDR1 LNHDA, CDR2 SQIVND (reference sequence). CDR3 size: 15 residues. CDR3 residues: CASSIDPDRRRKLFF. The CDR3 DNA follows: TGTGCCAGTAGTATAGACCCGGACCGGAGGAGGAAACTGTTTTTT.

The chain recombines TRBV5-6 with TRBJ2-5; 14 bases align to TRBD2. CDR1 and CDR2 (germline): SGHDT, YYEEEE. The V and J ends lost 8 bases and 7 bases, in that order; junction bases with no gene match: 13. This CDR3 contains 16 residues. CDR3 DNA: TGTGCCAGTGCCCTAGGGACTAGCGGGGGATTCGCGACCCAGTACTTC. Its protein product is CASALGTSGGFATQYF.

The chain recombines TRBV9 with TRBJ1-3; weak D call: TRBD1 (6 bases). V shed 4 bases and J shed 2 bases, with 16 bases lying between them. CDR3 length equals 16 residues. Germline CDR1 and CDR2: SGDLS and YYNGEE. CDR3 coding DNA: TGTGCCAGCAGCCTCGGGGGGCCAGTTACTGGAAACACCATATATTTT. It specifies CASSLGGPVTGNTIYF.

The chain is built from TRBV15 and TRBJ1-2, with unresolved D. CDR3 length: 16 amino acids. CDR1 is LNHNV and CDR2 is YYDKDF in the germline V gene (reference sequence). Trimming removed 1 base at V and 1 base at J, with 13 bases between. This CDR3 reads CATSRGMTPNNYGYTF. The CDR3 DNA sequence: TGTGCCACCAGCAGAGGGATGACACCCAATAACTATGGCTACACCTTC.

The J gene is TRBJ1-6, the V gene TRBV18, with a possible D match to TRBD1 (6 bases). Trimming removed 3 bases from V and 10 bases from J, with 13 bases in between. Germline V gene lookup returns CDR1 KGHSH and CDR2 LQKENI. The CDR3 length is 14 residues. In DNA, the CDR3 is TGTGCCAGCTCACCGGGTCAGGGGTACTCACCCCTCCACTTT. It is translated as CASSPGQGYSPLHF.

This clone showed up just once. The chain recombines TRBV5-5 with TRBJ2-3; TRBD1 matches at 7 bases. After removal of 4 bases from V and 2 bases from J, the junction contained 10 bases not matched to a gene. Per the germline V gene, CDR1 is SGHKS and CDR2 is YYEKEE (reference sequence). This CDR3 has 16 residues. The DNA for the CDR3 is TGTGCCAGCAGCAGGACAGGCAGGATTCCCACAGATACGCAGTATTTT. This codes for CASSRTGRIPTDTQYF.

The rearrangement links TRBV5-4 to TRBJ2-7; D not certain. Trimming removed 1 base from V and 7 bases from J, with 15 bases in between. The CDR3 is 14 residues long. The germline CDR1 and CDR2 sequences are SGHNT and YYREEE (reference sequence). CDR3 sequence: CASSLSPTPSEQYF. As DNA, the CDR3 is TGTGCCAGCAGCTTGTCACCGACTCCTAGTGAGCAGTACTTC.

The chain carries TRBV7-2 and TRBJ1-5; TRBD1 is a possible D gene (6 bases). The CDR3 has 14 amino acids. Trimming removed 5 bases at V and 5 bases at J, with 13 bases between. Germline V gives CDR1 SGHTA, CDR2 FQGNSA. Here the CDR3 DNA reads TGTGCCAGCAGCCCGAACAGGGTGGATCAGCCCCAGCATTTT. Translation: CASSPNRVDQPQHF.